Below, 20 T cell receptor beta chains from the same sample are listed, as sequenced in a study of blood T cell repertoires in COVID-19. Sequenced by immunoSEQ multiplex PCR; TCRdb stores in-frame clones only, minus some. Among roughly 120,000 clones listed, more than 75% were seen once. The sample taken for sequencing was peripheral blood. All receptors come from a man between 60 and 75 years old with acute or convalescent COVID-19.

The chain carries TRBV3-1 (or the pseudogene TRBV3-2) and TRBJ1-3, with D unclear. Between the trimmed V and J ends, which lost 4 bases and 2 bases, there was a span of 15 bases. This CDR3 is 16 amino acids long. In germline, CDR1 is LGHDT, CDR2 YNNKEL (reference sequence). CDR3 DNA: TGTGCCAGCAGCCCCTGGACTGCAAACACTGGAAACACCATATATTTT. Amino acid sequence: CASSPWTANTGNTIYF.

This clone has a handful of counts. The V call is TRBV4-1, the J call TRBJ1-5; D is ambiguous. The CDR3 is 18 amino acids. Germline V CDR1 and CDR2: MGHRA, YSYEKL. The V end lost 1 base, the J end lost 6 bases, and 22 bases lay between the germline ends. CDR3 DNA: TGCGCCAGCAGCCAAGCCCTCAAACGGGTCCCGTTATTTCAGCCCCAGCATTTT. Translation: CASSQALKRVPLFQPQHF.

The count of this clone is one. V is TRBV6-5 and J is TRBJ2-7; 9 bases are shared with TRBD1. The CDR3 consists of 14 residues. The germline gives CDR1 MNHEY, CDR2 SVGAGI. V gave up 6 bases and J gave up 5 bases; unmatched junction bases: 8. CDR3 sequence reads: CASRDPGQGHEQYF. Written as DNA, the CDR3 is TGTGCCAGCAGAGATCCGGGACAGGGCCACGAGCAGTACTTC.

V gene TRBV3-1 (or the pseudogene TRBV3-2) combines with J gene TRBJ1-1, with D hard to call. V lost 1 base to trimming and J lost 3 bases, with 12 bases between them. The CDR3 has 15 amino acids. Germline values: CDR1 LGHDT, CDR2 YNNKEL (reference sequence). The CDR3 nucleotides are TGTGCCAGCAGCCAAGGGTGGCTAGTGGACACTGAAGCTTTCTTT. It encodes CASSQGWLVDTEAFF.

The genes are TRBV28 and TRBJ2-7; D unclear. Germline V gene data show CDR1 as MDHEN and CDR2 as SYDVKM. Deletions cut 5 bases from V and 6 bases from J, with 14 bases between. CDR3 length: 13 residues. This chain's CDR3 is CASSPSEVSEQYF. As DNA, the CDR3 is TGTGCCAGCAGTCCCTCTGAGGTTTCCGAGCAGTACTTC. The full variable domain, completed using reference TRBV28 and TRBJ2-7, is DVKVTQSSRYLVKRTGEKVFLECVQDMDHENMFWYRQDPGLGLRLIYFSYDVKMKEKGDIPEGYSVSREKKERFSLILESASTNQTSMYLCASSPSEVSEQYFGPGTRLTVT.

The rearrangement links TRBV5-1 to TRBJ2-3, with D uncertain. This CDR3 is 15 amino acids long. The ends were cut back, 0 bases at V and 0 bases at J, with 8 bases in the middle. The germline gives CDR1 SGHRS, CDR2 YFSETQ. CDR3 DNA: TGCGCCAGCAGCTTGGGACACTTGAGCACAGATACGCAGTATTTT. As protein: CASSLGHLSTDTQYF.

The CDR3 reads CASRAWQSTDTQYF. The CDR3, as DNA: TGTGCCAGCAGGGCTTGGCAGAGCACAGATACGCAGTATTTT. The rearrangement links TRBV28 to TRBJ2-3; D gene uncertain. The CDR3 contains 14 residues. The V end was cut by 6 bases, the J end by 0 bases, with 10 bases between. Germline V gene lookup returns CDR1 MDHEN and CDR2 SYDVKM.

This rearrangement joins TRBV13 to TRBJ1-1, with 8 bases aligning to TRBD1. The CDR3 extends over 16 amino acids. Looked up from germline, CDR1 is PRHDT and CDR2 is FYEKMQ (reference sequence). After removal of 0 bases from V and 1 base from J, the junction contained 4 bases not matched to a gene. The CDR3 here is CASSLGDRASNTEAFF. CDR3 in DNA: TGTGCCAGCAGCTTAGGGGACAGGGCCTCGAACACTGAAGCTTTCTTT.

The rearrangement links TRBV6-5 to TRBJ2-7; D possibly corresponds to TRBD1 (6 bases). The V end was cut by 2 bases, the J end by 4 bases, with 12 bases between. This CDR3 comprises 14 residues. Germline V lookup: CDR1 MNHEY, CDR2 SVGAGI. The CDR3 sequence is CASSYAETGYEQYF. The CDR3 DNA follows: TGTGCCAGCAGTTACGCTGAAACAGGGTACGAGCAGTACTTC.

V and J are TRBV7-3 and TRBJ2-1, with a weak D call TRBD2 (6 bases). The CDR3 is made up of 13 amino acids. Germline V gene sequence: CDR1 SGHTA, CDR2 FQGTGA. The ends were cut back, 3 bases at V and 8 bases at J, with 11 bases in the middle. CDR3 loop: CASSFGGIYEQFF. CDR3 nucleotides: TGTGCCAGCAGCTTTGGGGGGATCTATGAGCAGTTCTTC.

The chain combines TRBV19 with TRBJ2-5; 7 bases match TRBD1. V shed 5 bases and J 6 bases; nucleotides not matched to a gene: 6. Germline V gene lookup returns CDR1 LNHDA and CDR2 SQIVND (reference sequence). This CDR3 has 13 residues. The chain's CDR3 is CASSVDRDKTQYF. The CDR3 DNA reads TGTGCCAGTAGTGTCGACAGGGACAAGACCCAGTACTTC.

The gene calls are TRBV19 and TRBJ1-5; D is unresolved. The CDR3 runs 15 residues. V dropped 0 bases and J dropped 0 bases, with 6 bases sitting between them. CDR1 and CDR2 (germline): LNHDA, SQIVND (reference sequence). The CDR3 nucleotides are TGTGCCAGTAGTATAGATCCCCTTAGCAATCAGCCCCAGCATTTT. This sequence encodes CASSIDPLSNQPQHF.

The rearrangement links TRBV19 to TRBJ2-2, with 11 bases lining up with TRBD2. V gave up 4 bases and J gave up 7 bases; unmatched junction bases: 8. This CDR3 is 16 amino acids long. Germline loops: CDR1 LNHDA, CDR2 SQIVND (reference sequence). The CDR3 loop is CASSRIAGGPNGELFF. DNA of the CDR3: TGTGCCAGTAGTAGAATAGCGGGAGGGCCGAACGGGGAGCTGTTTTTT.

The V call is TRBV28, the J call TRBJ2-1; 10 positions match TRBD2. This CDR3 region has 18 residues. J was trimmed by 0 bases and V by 6 bases; bases with no gene match: 11. CDR1 is MDHEN, CDR2 SYDVKM, per germline. The CDR3 reads CASSPAGLAGVSYNEQFF. In DNA, the CDR3 is TGTGCCAGCAGCCCTGCGGGGCTAGCGGGAGTCTCCTACAATGAGCAGTTCTTC.

V usage is TRBV6-5 and J usage is TRBJ2-1; 11 bases align to TRBD2. J gave up 10 bases and V 2 bases, and 7 bases lay outside the gene matches. This CDR3 comprises 15 residues. Germline CDR1 is MNHEY and CDR2 is SVGAGI. The CDR3 bases are TGTGCCAGCAGTTACGGGACTAGCGGCCGACCGGAGCAGTTCTTC. Translating gives CASSYGTSGRPEQFF.

This clone was counted between two and nine times. The chain is built from TRBV18 and TRBJ1-5; 8 bases fit TRBD1. Losses at the gene ends were 6 bases for V and 2 bases for J; bases not matched to a gene: 9. Germline loops: CDR1 KGHSH, CDR2 LQKENI. The CDR3 loop spans 16 amino acids. The CDR3 sequence: CASSPDRAGGNQPQHF. The CDR3 DNA reads as TGTGCCAGCTCCCCGGACAGGGCGGGTGGCAATCAGCCCCAGCATTTT.

The genes are TRBV5-1 and TRBJ2-7; the match to TRBD1 covers 9 bases. V was clipped by 2 bases and J by 12 bases; unmatched bases: 12. The CDR3 is 14 residues long. Germline loops: CDR1 SGHRS, CDR2 YFSETQ. The CDR3 region has the DNA TGCGCCAGCAGCTTACTACCGGGACAGGGTCAGCCGTACTTC. This codes for CASSLLPGQGQPYF.

In nucleotides, the CDR3 is TGTGCCAGCAGCTTGGGCACAATCTGGACGCAGTATTTT. Residues: CASSLGTIWTQYF. The gene calls are TRBV5-6 and TRBJ2-3; no definite D call. Germline-derived CDR1 and CDR2 are SGHDT and YYEEEE. V lost 0 bases and J 9 bases, leaving 11 bases between the germline ends. The CDR3 loop spans 13 amino acids. The complete variable domain, with remaining parts taken from reference TRBV5-6 and TRBJ2-3, reads DAGVTQSPTHLIKTRGQQVTLRCSPKSGHDTVSWYQQALGQGPQFIFQYYEEEERQRGNFPDRFSGHQFPNYSSELNVNALLLGDSALYLCASSLGTIWTQYFGPGTRLTVL.

This clone has a single count. The chain employs TRBV9 and TRBJ2-7, with 9 nucleotides matching TRBD2. The CDR3 runs 15 residues. Losses at the gene ends were 2 bases for V and 7 bases for J; bases not matched to a gene: 10. Per germline, CDR1 SGDLS and CDR2 YYNGEE. The CDR3 sequence is CASSVGTSPPHEQYF. In DNA, the CDR3 is TGTGCCAGCAGCGTTGGGACTAGCCCCCCCCATGAGCAGTACTTC.

The V gene is TRBV6-5, the J gene TRBJ2-7; D remains unclear. Germline loops: CDR1 MNHEY, CDR2 SVGAGI. The V and J ends lost 6 bases and 4 bases respectively, with 7 bases between them. The CDR3 extends over 11 amino acids. CDR3 region: CASSRQYEQYF. The CDR3 nucleotides are TGTGCCAGCAGCCGCCAGTACGAGCAGTACTTC.